The rows below give T cell receptor beta chains drawn from one sample of a study of OX40 agonist ivuxolimab in advanced cancers. Only in-frame clones appear in the TCRdb table, and some are missing; sequencing was by immunoSEQ multiplex PCR. The profile shows some 79,000 clones, 88% of them singletons. Sequences were derived from CD4+ or CD8+ T cells sorted from blood, sampled in a trial of the OX40 agonist ivuxolimab. These receptors were collected from an adult with an advanced solid tumor such as melanoma, head and neck, liver or kidney cancer. CDR3s include the opening cysteine and the closing phenylalanine or tryptophan. Each record gives: CDR3 length, V gene, J gene, CDR3 protein.

15,TRBV7-2,TRBJ2-5,CASSLFGAVIGTQYF
14,TRBV5-1,TRBJ2-1,CASSLSTGEGEQFF
13,TRBV7-2,TRBJ2-7,CASSLQREDEQYF
15,TRBV10-1,TRBJ2-1,CASSKSLAGHNEQFF
13,TRBV19,TRBJ2-1,CASTGTEYNEQFF
16,TRBV5-1,TRBJ2-1,CASSLGGTTVGDEQFF
14,TRBV6-1,TRBJ1-3,CASSEGGSGNTIYF
16,TRBV2,TRBJ2-7,CASSGTSGSSSYEQYF
16,TRBV4-1,TRBJ2-1,CASSQDGAGVYNEQFF
12,TRBV6-5,TRBJ1-1,CASSSPGGDAFF
15,TRBV6-1,TRBJ2-5,CASSEGTSGQETQYF
15,TRBV5-1,TRBJ2-1,CASSETSVSYNEQFF
15,TRBV4-2,TRBJ2-5,CASSQEGGPQETQYF
12,TRBV5-1,TRBJ2-3,CASSLSQDTQYF
14,TRBV7-3,TRBJ2-7,CASSLGGLGYEQYF
14,TRBV7-9,TRBJ1-4,CASSWGQGTEKLFF
13,TRBV29-1,TRBJ1-1,CSGSGQTNTEAFF
15,TRBV5-6,TRBJ2-7,CASSLKGAVAYEQYF
16,TRBV18,TRBJ1-2,CASSLQGPQANYGYTF
15,TRBV5-1,TRBJ2-1,CASSSGSATYNEQFF
13,TRBV6-1,TRBJ1-3,CASSDVGGNTIYF
13,TRBV28,TRBJ2-7,CASSLGGRDEQYF
16,TRBV6-4,TRBJ2-3,CASSDFGTSATDTQYF
13,TRBV27,TRBJ2-7,CASSFQMRGEQYF
17,TRBV5-1,TRBJ2-7,CASSPALLAGMTYEQYF
18,TRBV28,TRBJ2-1,CASSLSTGFGTGFNEQFF
12,TRBV5-4,TRBJ1-1,CASSLWDTEAFF
15,TRBV30,TRBJ2-1,CAWSGGTSGYNEQFF
16,TRBV4-1,TRBJ1-2,CASSQGRQGVNYGYTF
15,TRBV10-2,TRBJ1-1,CASSDWDRMNTEAFF
16,TRBV4-1,TRBJ1-3,CASSQETGARGNTIYF
14,TRBV5-5,TRBJ1-1,CASSPGQENTEAFF
12,TRBV30,TRBJ1-1,CAWSPQYDEAFF
15,TRBV6-5,TRBJ2-7,CASSYRGQPLSEQYF
13,TRBV18,TRBJ1-5,CASSPTVDQPQHF
12,TRBV29-1,TRBJ1-2,CSAPRGEYGYTF
19,TRBV9,TRBJ2-3,CASSATGLAAISSTDTQYF
15,TRBV5-1,TRBJ2-2,CASSLDPGVGGELFF
15,TRBV7-9,TRBJ2-1,CASSFRTSGGVEQFF
14,TRBV18,TRBJ1-5,CASAPDVQNQPQHF
15,TRBV6-6,TRBJ2-7,CASRPRQGRSYEQYF
13,TRBV6-5,TRBJ1-2,CASSATGHYGYTF
17,TRBV4-1,TRBJ2-7,CASSHGLGKDPSYEQYF
13,TRBV19,TRBJ2-1,CASRLAGGLEQFF
14,TRBV6-5,TRBJ2-7,CASRPPGLTSERYF
14,TRBV5-5,TRBJ1-1,CASSWGQSNTEAFF
14,TRBV10-3,TRBJ1-3,CAINDGYSGNTIYF
14,TRBV28,TRBJ1-2,CASSPLGSVGGYTF
12,TRBV4-1,TRBJ2-1,CASSQGSGPQFF
14,TRBV6-5,TRBJ2-1,CASSYASGDNEQFF
15,TRBV7-8,TRBJ1-3,CASSTRGISGNTIYF
13,TRBV5-1,TRBJ1-4,CASSLAWNEKLFF
15,TRBV19,TRBJ2-2,CASRRESSNTGELFF